Following are 3 T cell receptor beta chains from one sample sequenced in a study of shared clonotypes between healthy human individuals. TCRdb's table, derived via immunoSEQ multiplex PCR, lists solely in-frame clones and lacks some. The table includes 2 million or so clones, approximately 94% detected once. Naive-designated CD8 cells lacked CD45RO, were positively enriched for CCR7, and omitted terminally differentiated effector memory CD45RA+ cells. Sample: naive CD8+ T cells sorted from blood. These receptors were obtained from a man aged 18 to 35 in good health.

This chain connects TRBV5-1 to TRBJ2-5, with TRBD1 as a possible D gene (5 bases). The V end lost 4 bases, the J end lost 5 bases, and 18 bases lay between the germline ends. The CDR3 totals 15 residues. Germline V CDR1 and CDR2: SGHRS, YFSETQ. This chain's CDR3 is CASSPPWGSGETQYF. The CDR3 DNA reads as TGCGCCAGCAGCCCTCCATGGGGCTCAGGGGAGACCCAGTACTTC.

The sample holds one count of this clone. The V and J genes are TRBV5-4 and TRBJ2-2, with TRBD1 identical over 12 bases. Germline CDR1 SGHNT, CDR2 YYREEE (reference sequence). V shed 7 bases and J 4 bases; nucleotides not matched to a gene: 8. The CDR3 spans 16 residues. DNA of the CDR3: TGTGCCAGCGGGACAGGGGGCTCGGTGGGCACCGGGGAGCTGTTTTTT. It encodes CASGTGGSVGTGELFF.

A note on this clone: The identical CDR3 is also encoded by other nucleotide sequences in the sample. The chain joins TRBV6-6 to TRBJ1-5; D remains ambiguous. Germline assignment: CDR1 MNHNY and CDR2 SVGAGI (reference sequence). Trimming shortened V by 6 bases and J by 2 bases, and 11 bases separated the two germline ends. CDR3 size: 14 residues. CDR3 DNA: TGTGCCAGCAGAGAGGGTGGCGGCAATCAGCCCCAGCATTTT. It translates to CASREGGGNQPQHF.